The 10 T cell receptor beta chains reported below all come from one sample, sequenced in a study of a mutant IDH1 vaccine in newly diagnosed glioma listed by TCRdb under 2021. No antigens are known for them. The intended sense of this specimen's time point label: week 35, safety follow-up. Each vaccine dose was 300 ug of a 20-mer mutant IDH1 peptide in Montanide, given subcutaneously with topical imiquimod. Library preparation was by the immunoSEQ multiplex PCR assay. Here the immuneACCESS table is served through TCRdb, limited to in-frame sequences with V and J called. Missing clones are a known gap in these copies; in checked studies unresolved V genes cover under half, and the rest lacks a known reason. The sample has tens of thousands of clones on record, roughly 76% of them singletons. Of the sample, around 5% falls within the top ten clones. The source was PBMCs, collected from a glioma patient whose treatment included an IDH1 peptide vaccine. Source of these receptors: a man aged 40-49 years with glioma.

This clone was seen a single time. The same CDR3 also results from other DNA sequences found in this sample. The gene calls are TRBV6-5 and TRBJ2-3, with D perhaps matching TRBD1 or TRBD2 (6 bases each). CDR1 MNHEY and CDR2 SVGAGI come from the germline V gene. The CDR3 is 14 residues long. The ends were cut back, 4 bases at V and 3 bases at J, with 11 bases in the middle. The CDR3 region has the DNA TGTGCCAGCAGTTCCCGGAGGGGGACAGATACGCAGTATTTT. It translates to CASSSRRGTDTQYF.

The rearrangement joins TRBV15 to TRBJ1-4; D might be TRBD1 (5 bases). This CDR3 is 15 amino acids long. Germline CDR1 reads LNHNV; CDR2 reads YYDKDF (reference sequence). The V end was cut by 2 bases, the J end by 4 bases, with 11 bases between. CDR3 nucleotides: TGTGCCACCAGCAGAACGGGACTGGTTAATGAAAAACTGTTTTTT. Its translation: CATSRTGLVNEKLFF.

The CDR3 sequence is CASSLGGTGVSGSYGYTF. The CDR3 DNA reads TGTGCCAGCAGCTTAGGTGGAACAGGGGTCTCGGGGAGCTATGGCTACACCTTC. This chain connects TRBV7-2 to TRBJ1-2, with 7 bases matching TRBD1. Germline-derived CDR1 and CDR2 are SGHTA and FQGNSA. The CDR3 is 18 amino acids. Unmatched junction bases numbered 15, after V lost 1 base and J lost 4 bases.

This clone was observed a single time. This chain joins TRBV15 and TRBJ2-1, with TRBD1 identical over 8 bases. The J segment lost 6 bases and the V segment lost 1 base, leaving 5 bases of the junction unmatched. CDR3 length equals 15 residues. CDR1 LNHNV and CDR2 YYDKDF come from the germline V gene (reference sequence). For the CDR3, the DNA is TGTGCCACCAGCAGAGGGAGGACAGGGATCAATGAGCAGTTCTTC. It specifies CATSRGRTGINEQFF.

This chain links TRBV19 with TRBJ1-4; 11 bases align to TRBD1. CDR3 length equals 14 residues. The germline V gene has CDR1 LNHDA and CDR2 SQIVND (reference sequence). V was pared by 3 bases and J by 14 bases, with 8 bases of the junction left unmatched. The CDR3 region is CASSIYGQGAHLFF. The DNA for the CDR3 is TGTGCCAGTAGTATCTACGGACAGGGGGCCCATCTGTTTTTT.

The J gene is TRBJ2-1, the V gene TRBV6-4; 9 bases align to TRBD2. There are 15 residues in the CDR3. Germline-derived CDR1 and CDR2 are MRHNA and SNTAGT. The junction had 10 bases not matched to a gene; V was cut back by 3 bases and J by 10 bases. Here the CDR3 reads CASSDGAGGMEEQFF. CDR3 bases: TGTGCCAGCAGTGATGGAGCGGGGGGCATGGAGGAGCAGTTCTTC.

The rearrangement links TRBV21-1 to TRBJ1-1; the listed D gene, TRBD1, was not tested against the DNA. TRBV21-1 is a listed pseudogene. The CDR3 loop spans 17 amino acids. The CDR3 bases are TGTGCCAGCAGCTCCGGGACAGGGGGCGCCCCGGTCACTGAAGCTTTCTTT. It is translated as CASSSGTGGAPVTEAFF.

The genes are TRBV5-4 and TRBJ2-2; 8 bases align to TRBD1. The J segment lost 6 bases and the V segment lost 6 bases, leaving 10 bases of the junction unmatched. In germline, CDR1 is SGHNT, CDR2 YYREEE (reference sequence). This CDR3 region has 15 residues. The DNA for the CDR3 is TGTGCCAGCATCCAGACAGGGGACTCTGCCGGGGAGCTGTTTTTT. It yields the protein CASIQTGDSAGELFF.

The gene calls are TRBV4-1 and TRBJ2-7; 9 positions match TRBD1. There are 16 residues in the CDR3. Germline V gene lookup returns CDR1 MGHRA and CDR2 YSYEKL. V dropped 0 bases and J dropped 1; count of bases not matched to a gene: 4. CDR3 DNA sequence: TGCGCCAGCAGCCAAGATATTGGGACAGGGTCCTACGAGCAGTACTTC. Protein product: CASSQDIGTGSYEQYF.

The CDR3, as DNA: TGTGCCAGCAGCGTAGCTATGGACAGGAGGGTCGGTAGAGATGGCTACACCTTC. Encoded protein: CASSVAMDRRVGRDGYTF. The J gene is TRBJ1-2, the V gene TRBV9; 7 bases map to TRBD1. CDR3 length equals 18 residues. The ends lost 0 bases at V and 6 bases at J; junction bases unmatched: 17. Per the germline V gene, CDR1 is SGDLS and CDR2 is YYNGEE. The full variable domain, completed using reference TRBV9 and TRBJ1-2, is DSGVTQTPKHLITATGQRVTLRCSPRSGDLSVYWYQQSLDQGLQFLIQYYNGEERAKGNILERFSAQQFPDLHSELNLSSLELGDSALYFCASSVAMDRRVGRDGYTFGSGTRLTVV.